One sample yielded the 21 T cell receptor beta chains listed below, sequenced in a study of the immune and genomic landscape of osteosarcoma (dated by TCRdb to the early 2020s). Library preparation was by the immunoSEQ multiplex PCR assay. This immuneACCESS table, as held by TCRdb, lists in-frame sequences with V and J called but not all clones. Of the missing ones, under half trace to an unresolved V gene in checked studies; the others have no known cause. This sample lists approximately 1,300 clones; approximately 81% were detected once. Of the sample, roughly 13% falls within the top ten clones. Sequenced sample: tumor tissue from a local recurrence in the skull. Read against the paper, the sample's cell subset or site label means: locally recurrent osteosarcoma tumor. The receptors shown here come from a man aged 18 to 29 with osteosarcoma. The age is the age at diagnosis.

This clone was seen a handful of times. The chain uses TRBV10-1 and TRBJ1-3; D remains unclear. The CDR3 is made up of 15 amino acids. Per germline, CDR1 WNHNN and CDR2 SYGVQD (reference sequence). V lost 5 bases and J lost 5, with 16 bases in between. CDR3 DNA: TGCGCCAGCAGTCCGGACGGCTCGCGGCGAAACACCATATATTTT. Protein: CASSPDGSRRNTIYF.

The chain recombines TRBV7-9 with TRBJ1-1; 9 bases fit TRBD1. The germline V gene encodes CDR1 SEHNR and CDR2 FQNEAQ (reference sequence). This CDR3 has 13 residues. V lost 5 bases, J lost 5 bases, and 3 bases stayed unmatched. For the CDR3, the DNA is TGTGCCAGCAGCGGGGGGACAGGGACTGAAGCTTTCTTT. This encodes CASSGGTGTEAFF.

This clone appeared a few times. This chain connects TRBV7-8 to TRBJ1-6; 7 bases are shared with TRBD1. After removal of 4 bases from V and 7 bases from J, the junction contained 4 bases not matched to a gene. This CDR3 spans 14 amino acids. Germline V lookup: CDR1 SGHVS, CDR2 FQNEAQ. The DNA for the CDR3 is TGTGCCAGCAGCTCCGGGACAGCCAATTCACCCCTCCACTTT. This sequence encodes CASSSGTANSPLHF. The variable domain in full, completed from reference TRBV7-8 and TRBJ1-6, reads GAGVSQSPRYKVAKRGQDVALRCDPISGHVSLFWYQQALGQGPEFLTYFQNEAQLDKSGLPSDRFFAERPEGSVSTLKIQRTQQEDSAVYLCASSSGTANSPLHFGNGTRLTVT.

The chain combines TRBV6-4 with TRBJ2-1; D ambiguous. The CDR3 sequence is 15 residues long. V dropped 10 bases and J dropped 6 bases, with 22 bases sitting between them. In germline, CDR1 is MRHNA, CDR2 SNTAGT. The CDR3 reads CATSLEEGLVNEQFF. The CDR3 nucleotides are TGTGCCACATCGCTAGAGGAAGGTTTGGTCAATGAGCAGTTCTTC.

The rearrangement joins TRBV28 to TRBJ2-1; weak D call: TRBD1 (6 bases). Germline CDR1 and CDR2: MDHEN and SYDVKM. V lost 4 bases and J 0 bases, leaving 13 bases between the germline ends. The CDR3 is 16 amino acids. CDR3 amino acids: CASSSRGTSSYNEQFF. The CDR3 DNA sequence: TGTGCCAGCAGTTCCAGGGGCACAAGCTCCTACAATGAGCAGTTCTTC. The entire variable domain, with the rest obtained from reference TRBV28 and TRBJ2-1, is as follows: DVKVTQSSRYLVKRTGEKVFLECVQDMDHENMFWYRQDPGLGLRLIYFSYDVKMKEKGDIPEGYSVSREKKERFSLILESASTNQTSMYLCASSSRGTSSYNEQFFGPGTRLTVL.

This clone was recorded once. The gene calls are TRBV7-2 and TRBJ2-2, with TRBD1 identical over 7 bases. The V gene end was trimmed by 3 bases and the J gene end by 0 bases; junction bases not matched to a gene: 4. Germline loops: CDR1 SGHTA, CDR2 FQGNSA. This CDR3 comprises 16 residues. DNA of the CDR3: TGTGCCAGCAGCTTTGACAGGGTTGCGAACACCGGGGAGCTGTTTTTT. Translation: CASSFDRVANTGELFF. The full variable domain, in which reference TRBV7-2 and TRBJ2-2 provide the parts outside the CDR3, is GAGVSQSPSNKVTEKGKDVELRCDPISGHTALYWYRQSLGQGLEFLIYFQGNSAPDKSGLPSDRFSAERTGGSVSTLTIQRTQQEDSAVYLCASSFDRVANTGELFFGEGSRLTVL.

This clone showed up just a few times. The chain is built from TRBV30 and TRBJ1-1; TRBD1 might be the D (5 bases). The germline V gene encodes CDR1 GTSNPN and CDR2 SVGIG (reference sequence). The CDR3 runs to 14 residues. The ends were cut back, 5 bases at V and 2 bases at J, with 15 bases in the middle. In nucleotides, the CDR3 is TGTGCCTGGGAAACCCCAGGGCCTAACACTGAAGCTTTCTTT. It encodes CAWETPGPNTEAFF. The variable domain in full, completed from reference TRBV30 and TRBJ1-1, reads SQTIHQWPATLVQPVGSPLSLECTVEGTSNPNLYWYRQAAGRGLQLLFYSVGIGQISSEVPQNLSASRPQDRQFILSSKKLLLSDSGFYLCAWETPGPNTEAFFGQGTRLTVV.

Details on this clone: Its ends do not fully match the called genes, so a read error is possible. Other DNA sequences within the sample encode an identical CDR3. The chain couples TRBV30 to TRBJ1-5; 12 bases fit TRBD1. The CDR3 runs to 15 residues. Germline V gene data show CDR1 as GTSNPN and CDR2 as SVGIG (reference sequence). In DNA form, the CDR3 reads TGTACCTGGAGTCCCGGGACAGGGGGCCGTCAGCCCCAGCATTTT. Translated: CTWSPGTGGRQPQHF.

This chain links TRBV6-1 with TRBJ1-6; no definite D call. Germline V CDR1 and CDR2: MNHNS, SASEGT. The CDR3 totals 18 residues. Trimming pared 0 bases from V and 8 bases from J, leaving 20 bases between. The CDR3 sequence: CASSEALGIARYDSPLHF. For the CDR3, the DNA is TGTGCCAGCAGTGAAGCGCTGGGGATAGCTCGATATGATTCACCCCTCCACTTT.

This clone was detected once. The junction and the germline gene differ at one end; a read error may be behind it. DNA for the CDR3: TGTGCCGGCAGCTGGACAAGACAAGAGACCCAGTACTTC. Its protein is CAGSWTRQETQYF. The genes are TRBV14 and TRBJ2-5, with a tentative D call TRBD1 (5 bases). Looked up from germline, CDR1 is SGHDN and CDR2 is FVKESK. The CDR3 runs to 13 residues. The full variable domain, with the rest looked up from reference TRBV14 and TRBJ2-5, is EAGVTQFPSHSVIEKGQTVTLRCDPISGHDNLYWYRRVMGKEIKFLLHFVKESKQDESGMPNNRFLAERTGGTYSTLKVQPAELEDSGVYFCAGSWTRQETQYFGPGTRLLVL.

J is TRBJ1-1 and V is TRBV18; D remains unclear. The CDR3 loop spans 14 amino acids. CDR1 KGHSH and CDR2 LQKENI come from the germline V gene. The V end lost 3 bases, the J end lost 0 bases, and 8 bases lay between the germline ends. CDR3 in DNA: TGTGCCAGCTCACCTTACTCGGTGAACACTGAAGCTTTCTTT. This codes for CASSPYSVNTEAFF.

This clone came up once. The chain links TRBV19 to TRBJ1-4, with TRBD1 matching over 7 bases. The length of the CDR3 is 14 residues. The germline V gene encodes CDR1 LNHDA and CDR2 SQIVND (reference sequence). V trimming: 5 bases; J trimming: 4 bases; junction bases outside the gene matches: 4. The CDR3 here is CASSFRQGNEKLFF. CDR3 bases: TGTGCCAGTAGTTTCCGACAGGGTAATGAAAAACTGTTTTTT.

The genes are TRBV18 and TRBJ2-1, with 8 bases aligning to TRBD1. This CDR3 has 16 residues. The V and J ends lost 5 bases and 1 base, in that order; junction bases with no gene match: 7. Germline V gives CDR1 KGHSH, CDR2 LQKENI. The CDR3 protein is CASSTSTGGSYNEQFF. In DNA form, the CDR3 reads TGTGCCAGCTCAACGAGCACAGGGGGGTCCTACAATGAGCAGTTCTTC.

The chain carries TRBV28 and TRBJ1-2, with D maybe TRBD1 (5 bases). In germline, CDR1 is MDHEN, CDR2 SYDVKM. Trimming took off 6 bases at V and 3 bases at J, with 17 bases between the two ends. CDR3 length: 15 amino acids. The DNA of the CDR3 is TGTGCCAGCAGCCCAACCAGGGACTACGACTATGGCTACACCTTC. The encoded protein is CASSPTRDYDYGYTF.

CDR3 coding DNA: TGTGCCAGCAGCTTAGAGGCAGGAGATAATGAAAAACTGTTTTTT. This sequence encodes CASSLEAGDNEKLFF. The chain has TRBV7-9 and TRBJ1-4; D is undetermined. Germline CDR1 SEHNR, CDR2 FQNEAQ (reference sequence). CDR3 length: 15 amino acids. V was shortened by 1 base and J by 4 bases, with 10 bases between the two germline ends.

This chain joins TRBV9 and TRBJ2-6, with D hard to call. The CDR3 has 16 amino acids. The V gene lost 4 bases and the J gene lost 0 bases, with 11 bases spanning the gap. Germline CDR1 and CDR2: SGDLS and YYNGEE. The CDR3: CASSPTTGSGANVLTF. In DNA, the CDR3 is TGTGCCAGCAGCCCCACGACGGGCTCTGGGGCCAACGTCCTGACTTTC.

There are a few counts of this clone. This CDR3 reads CASSLGATWSTEAFF. The CDR3 DNA reads as TGTGCCAGCAGCTTAGGGGCGACCTGGAGCACTGAAGCTTTCTTT. The chain links TRBV11-2 to TRBJ1-1; D gene uncertain. The CDR3 spans 15 residues. From germline, CDR1 is SGHAT and CDR2 FQNNGV. V lost 1 base, J lost 4 bases, and 13 bases lay in between.

The CDR3 nucleotides are TGCGCCAGCAGCCGGGAACTAGCGGGAACCGGGGAGCTGTTTTTT. Protein product: CASSRELAGTGELFF. J is TRBJ2-2 and V is TRBV10-1; 10 nucleotides agree with TRBD2. In germline, CDR1 is WNHNN, CDR2 SYGVQD (reference sequence). The J segment lost 5 bases and the V segment lost 6 bases, leaving 6 bases of the junction unmatched. The CDR3 extends over 15 amino acids.

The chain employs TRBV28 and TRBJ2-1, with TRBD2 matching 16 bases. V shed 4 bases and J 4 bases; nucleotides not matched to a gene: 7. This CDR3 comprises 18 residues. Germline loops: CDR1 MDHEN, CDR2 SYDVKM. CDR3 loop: CASSSGLAGGLGYNEQFF. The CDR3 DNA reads TGTGCCAGCAGTTCGGGACTAGCGGGGGGGTTGGGATACAATGAGCAGTTCTTC.

The CDR3 is CASRSTGTGMNTEAFF. The DNA of the CDR3 is TGTGCCAGCAGGTCAACCGGGACAGGTATGAACACTGAAGCTTTCTTT. The V gene is TRBV28, the J gene TRBJ1-1, with TRBD1 identical over 8 bases. Germline CDR1 is MDHEN and CDR2 is SYDVKM. The CDR3 covers 16 residues. The trim removed 6 bases at V and 0 bases at J, leaving 9 bases unmatched.

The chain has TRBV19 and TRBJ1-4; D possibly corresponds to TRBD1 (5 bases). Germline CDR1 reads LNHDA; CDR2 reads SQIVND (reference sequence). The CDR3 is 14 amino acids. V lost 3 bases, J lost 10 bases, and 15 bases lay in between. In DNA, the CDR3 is TGTGCCAGTAGTATCGGGACTGGTAGGGGAAAACTGTTTTTT. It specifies CASSIGTGRGKLFF.